Shown below are 18 T cell receptor beta chains from a single sample sequenced in a study of high-grade serous ovarian cancer treatment subgroups. Produced via immunoSEQ multiplex PCR; TCRdb's table is partial and in-frame only. The sample shows roughly 8,000 clones, 72% of them seen only once. Tumor samples were taken before definitive surgery or chemotherapy. Sequencing used tumor tissue. These receptors came from a human donor with high-grade serous ovarian cancer.

This clone has just one count. The rearrangement joins TRBV19 to TRBJ2-1; 11 bases line up with TRBD1. This CDR3 is built from 12 residues. Germline CDR1 and CDR2: LNHDA and SQIVND (reference sequence). Losses at the gene ends were 3 bases for V and 14 bases for J; bases not matched to a gene: 3. The CDR3 DNA reads as TGTGCCAGTAGTATGGGGACAGGGGGAGAGTTCTTC. Translated, it gives CASSMGTGGEFF.

This clone was detected only a few times. The rearrangement links TRBV19 to TRBJ2-1, with a tentative D call TRBD2 (6 bases). Trimming shortened V by 6 bases and J by 0 bases, and 6 bases separated the two germline ends. CDR3 length: 13 residues. Looked up from germline, CDR1 is LNHDA and CDR2 is SQIVND (reference sequence). CDR3 amino acids: CASSGSSYNEQFF. CDR3 DNA sequence: TGTGCCAGTAGCGGGAGCTCCTACAATGAGCAGTTCTTC.

The chain uses TRBV6-6 and TRBJ1-1, with D possibly TRBD1 on 6 matching bases. Germline V gene data show CDR1 as MNHNY and CDR2 as SVGAGI (reference sequence). CDR3 length equals 11 residues. Trimming pared 6 bases from V and 5 bases from J, leaving 7 bases between. CDR3 nucleotides: TGTGCCAGCAGACAGGGAACTGAAGCTTTCTTT. It specifies CASRQGTEAFF.

The chain uses TRBV28 and TRBJ2-5; D unclear. V lost 2 bases and J 5 bases, leaving 3 bases between the germline ends. CDR1 MDHEN and CDR2 SYDVKM come from the germline V gene. The CDR3 is made up of 11 amino acids. The CDR3 protein is CASSLRETQYF. The CDR3 DNA reads as TGTGCCAGCAGTTTACGGGAGACCCAGTACTTC.

This chain connects TRBV7-3 to TRBJ2-7; D possibly corresponds to TRBD2 (6 bases). This CDR3 comprises 15 residues. V was pared by 4 bases and J by 6 bases, with 19 bases between. Germline V gene data show CDR1 as SGHTA and CDR2 as FQGTGA. CDR3: CASSSWGERRGEQYF. CDR3 DNA: TGTGCCAGCAGCTCGTGGGGGGAGAGAAGAGGCGAGCAGTACTTC.

The chain recombines TRBV23-1 with TRBJ1-3; 8 bases align to TRBD1. TRBV23-1 is an open reading frame, and its role is uncertain. This CDR3 spans 16 amino acids. Trimming at V came to 3 bases and at J to 4 bases, leaving 8 bases not matched to a gene. The CDR3 loop is CASSHQDREWGNTIYF. The CDR3 DNA follows: TGCGCCAGCAGTCATCAGGACAGGGAGTGGGGAAACACCATATATTTT.

Comment on this clone: The identical CDR3 is also encoded by other nucleotide sequences in the sample. The CDR3 here is CASSPGAYEQYF. As DNA, the CDR3 is TGTGCCAGCAGCCCGGGCGCCTACGAGCAGTACTTC. The rearrangement joins TRBV7-2 to TRBJ2-7, with D uncertain. This CDR3 comprises 12 residues. V lost 5 bases and J 2 bases, leaving 7 bases between the germline ends. Germline-derived CDR1 and CDR2 are SGHTA and FQGNSA.

This clone turned up a few times. The chain combines TRBV11-1 with TRBJ1-1; D is unresolved. Germline CDR1 and CDR2: SGHAT and FQDESV (reference sequence). The CDR3 is made up of 13 amino acids. Trimming pared 5 bases from V and 6 bases from J, leaving 13 bases between. The CDR3 DNA follows: TGTGCCAGCAGCCGCGCATACACCGCTGAAGCTTTCTTT. Protein: CASSRAYTAEAFF.

The chain has TRBV11-3 and TRBJ1-1; 10 nucleotides agree with TRBD1. In germline, CDR1 is SGHNT, CDR2 YENEEA. With 5 bases clipped from V and 4 bases from J, the junction kept 10 bases outside the gene matches. The CDR3 contains 16 residues. Here the CDR3 DNA reads TGTGCCAGCAGCACCCGGGACAGGGGTTTCGGCACTGAAGCTTTCTTT. It encodes CASSTRDRGFGTEAFF.

CDR3 nucleotide sequence: TGTGCCTCACAGGTCTCTGGGGCCAACGTCCTGACTTTC. It is translated as CASQVSGANVLTF. The chain has TRBV28 and TRBJ2-6; D perhaps matches TRBD1 (5 bases). The CDR3 is 13 amino acids. Germline V gives CDR1 MDHEN, CDR2 SYDVKM. V dropped 11 bases and J dropped 0 bases, with 8 bases sitting between them.

The rearrangement joins TRBV4-2 to TRBJ2-5, with TRBD1 identical over 12 bases. The length of the CDR3 is 16 residues. V shed 4 bases and J 7 bases; nucleotides not matched to a gene: 10. Per the germline V gene, CDR1 is LGHNA and CDR2 is YNFKEQ. CDR3 DNA sequence: TGTGCCAGCAGCCCTGGGACAGGGGGCGAGCCAGGGACCCAGTACTTC. Amino acid sequence: CASSPGTGGEPGTQYF.

The chain combines TRBV7-2 with TRBJ1-2, with a weak D call TRBD1 (5 bases). Germline loops: CDR1 SGHTA, CDR2 FQGNSA. The CDR3 loop spans 14 amino acids. Trimming removed 5 bases from V and 4 bases from J, with 14 bases in between. The CDR3 bases are TGTGCCAGCAGCCCGAGGCCAGGGATCTATGGCTACACCTTC. It codes for CASSPRPGIYGYTF.

The chain links TRBV6-5 to TRBJ1-1; TRBD1 is a possible D gene (5 bases). This CDR3 is built from 14 residues. Germline assignment: CDR1 MNHEY and CDR2 SVGAGI. V was clipped by 2 bases and J by 1 base, with 8 bases between them. This CDR3 is CASSYGGGNTEAFF. For the CDR3, the DNA is TGTGCCAGCAGTTACGGTGGGGGGAACACTGAAGCTTTCTTT.

The V gene is TRBV5-1, the J gene TRBJ1-2, with no clear D. Germline V gives CDR1 SGHRS, CDR2 YFSETQ. CDR3 size: 12 residues. V shed 0 bases and J shed 4 bases, with 4 bases lying between them. The CDR3 DNA follows: TGCGCCAGCAGCTTGGACAGCTATGGCTACACCTTC. This gives the protein CASSLDSYGYTF.

Only a few counts were recorded for this clone. This chain links TRBV19 with TRBJ1-1, with D tentatively TRBD1 (5 bases). The CDR3 extends over 14 amino acids. Trimming pared 5 bases from V and 2 bases from J, leaving 12 bases between. Germline CDR1 is LNHDA and CDR2 is SQIVND (reference sequence). The CDR3 region has the DNA TGTGCCAGTAGTCTCAGGGCAGCAAACACTGAAGCTTTCTTT. Its protein is CASSLRAANTEAFF. The variable domain in full, completed from reference TRBV19 and TRBJ1-1, reads DGGITQSPKYLFRKEGQNVTLSCEQNLNHDAMYWYRQDPGQGLRLIYYSQIVNDFQKGDIAEGYSVSREKKESFPLTVTSAQKNPTAFYLCASSLRAANTEAFFGQGTRLTVV.

The chain joins TRBV6-5 to TRBJ1-4; 11 bases are a match to TRBD1. The germline V gene encodes CDR1 MNHEY and CDR2 SVGAGI. The CDR3 contains 14 residues. V lost 6 bases, J lost 8 bases, and 5 bases stayed unmatched. The CDR3 sequence is CASRRGQGEEKLFF. CDR3 sequence (DNA): TGTGCCAGCAGACGGGGACAGGGGGAGGAAAAACTGTTTTTT.

The count of this clone is one. The V call is TRBV28, the J call TRBJ2-7; unclear D gene. Trimming cost V 8 bases and J 4 bases, with 12 bases left between them. The CDR3 sequence is 12 residues long. CDR1 and CDR2 from the germline V gene are MDHEN and SYDVKM. The DNA for the CDR3 is TGTGCCAGCTTTGGCAGCAGGTACGAGCAGTACTTC. Amino acids: CASFGSRYEQYF.

This clone rates as medium-sized. Other nucleotide sequences from this sample produce the same CDR3. The chain is built from TRBV7-9 and TRBJ2-1; no firm D call. With 1 base removed from V and 7 bases from J, the gap between germline ends came to 2 bases. Looked up from germline, CDR1 is SEHNR and CDR2 is FQNEAQ (reference sequence). The CDR3 spans 11 residues. CDR3 region: CASSLENEQFF. As DNA, the CDR3 is TGTGCCAGCAGCTTAGAAAATGAGCAGTTCTTC.